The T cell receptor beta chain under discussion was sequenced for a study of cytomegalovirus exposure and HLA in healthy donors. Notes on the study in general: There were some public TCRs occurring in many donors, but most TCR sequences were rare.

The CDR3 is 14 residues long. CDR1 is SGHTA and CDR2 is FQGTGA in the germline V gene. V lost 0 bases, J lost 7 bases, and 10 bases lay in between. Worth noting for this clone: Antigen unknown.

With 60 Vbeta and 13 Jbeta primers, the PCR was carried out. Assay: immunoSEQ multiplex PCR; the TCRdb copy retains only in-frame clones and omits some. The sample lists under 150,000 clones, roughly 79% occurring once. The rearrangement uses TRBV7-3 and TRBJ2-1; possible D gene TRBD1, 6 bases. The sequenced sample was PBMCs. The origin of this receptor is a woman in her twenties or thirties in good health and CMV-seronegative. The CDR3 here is CASSLTQGLNEQFF. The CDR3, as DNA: TGTGCCAGCAGCTTAACCCAGGGGTTGAATGAGCAGTTCTTC. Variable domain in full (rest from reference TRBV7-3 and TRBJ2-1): GAGVSQTPSNKVTEKGKYVELRCDPISGHTALYWYRQSLGQGPEFLIYFQGTGAADDSGLPNDRFFAVRPEGSVSTLKIQRTERGDSAVYLCASSLTQGLNEQFFGPGTRLTVL.